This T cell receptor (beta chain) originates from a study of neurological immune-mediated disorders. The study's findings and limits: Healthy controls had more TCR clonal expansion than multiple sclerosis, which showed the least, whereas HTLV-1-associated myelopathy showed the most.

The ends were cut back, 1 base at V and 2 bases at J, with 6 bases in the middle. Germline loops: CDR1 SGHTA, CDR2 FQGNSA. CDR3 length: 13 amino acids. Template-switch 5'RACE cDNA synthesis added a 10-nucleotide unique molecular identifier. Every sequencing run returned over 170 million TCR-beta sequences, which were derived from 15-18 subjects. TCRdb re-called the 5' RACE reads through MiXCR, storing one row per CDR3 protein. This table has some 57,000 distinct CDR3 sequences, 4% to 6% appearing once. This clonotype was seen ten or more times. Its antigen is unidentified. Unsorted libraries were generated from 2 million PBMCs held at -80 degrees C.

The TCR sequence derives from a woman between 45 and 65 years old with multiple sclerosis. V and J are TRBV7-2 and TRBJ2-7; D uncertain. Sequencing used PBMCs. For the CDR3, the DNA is TGTGCCAGCAGCTTAGACCTCCCCTACGAGCAGTACTTC. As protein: CASSLDLPYEQYF.